This TCR beta chain is from a study of graft-versus-host responses after intestinal transplantation. CDR3 length: 15 residues. Germline V gives CDR1 SGHNT, CDR2 YYREEE (reference sequence). The V and J ends lost 4 bases and 2 bases, in that order; junction bases with no gene match: 9. TCRdb's copy holds only in-frame clones and misses some; the assay was immunoSEQ multiplex PCR. The sample holds around 25,000 clones, approximately 83% seen once. This receptor was identified in a human patient who received an intestinal transplant, so some T cells may come from the graft donor. Here the sequenced sample was PBMCs, taken approximately 450 days after intestinal transplant. The chain is built from TRBV5-4 and TRBJ2-7; TRBD2 agrees at 7 bases. CDR3 protein: CASSATSDPPYEQYF. In DNA form, the CDR3 reads TGTGCCAGCAGCGCCACTAGCGACCCTCCCTACGAGCAGTACTTC.